This TCR beta chain was obtained from a study of early T cells in non-severe SARS-CoV-2 infection. Study findings and constraints: Matches to VDJdb favored anti-spike CD8 responses and missed private and CD4 specificities.

The CDR3 is 16 residues long. CDR1 and CDR2 from the germline V gene are KGHSH and LQKENI. In its sample, this clonotype was seen many times. Its cognate antigen is unknown. At one end, the junction sequence differs from germline, possibly due to a read error. TCRdb fed the 5' RACE reads into MiXCR, producing one record per CDR3 protein. The data show roughly 48,000 distinct CDR3 sequences, roughly 4.5% seen once. Specimen: whole blood. This sequence originates from an adult who was a healthcare worker with PCR-confirmed SARS-CoV-2 infection or an uninfected control (not recorded which). The gene calls are TRBV18 and TRBJ2-1; D is uncertain. The CDR3: CASSPPYQFSFNEQFF. DNA of the CDR3: TGTGCCAGCTCACCACCGTATCAGTTCTCCTTCAATGAGCAGTTCTTC.